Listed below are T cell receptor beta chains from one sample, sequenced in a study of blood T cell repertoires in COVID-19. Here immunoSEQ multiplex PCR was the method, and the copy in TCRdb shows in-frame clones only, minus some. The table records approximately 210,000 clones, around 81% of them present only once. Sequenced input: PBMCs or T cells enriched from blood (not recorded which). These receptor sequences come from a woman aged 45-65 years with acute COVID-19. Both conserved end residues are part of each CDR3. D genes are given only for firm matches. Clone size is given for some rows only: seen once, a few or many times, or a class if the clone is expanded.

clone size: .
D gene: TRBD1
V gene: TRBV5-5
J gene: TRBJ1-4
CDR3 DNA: TGTGCCAGCAGCTTGGAGGGGACAGTCTTTAATGAAAAACTGTTTTTT
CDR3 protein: CASSLEGTVFNEKLFF

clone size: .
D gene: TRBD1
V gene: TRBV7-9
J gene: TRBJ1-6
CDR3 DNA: TGTGCCAGCAGCACTCAAGACCGACAGGGCCTCTATAATTCACCCCTCCACTTT
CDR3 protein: CASSTQDRQGLYNSPLHF

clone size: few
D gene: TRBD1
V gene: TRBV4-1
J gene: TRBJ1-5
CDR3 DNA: TGCGCCAGCAGCCAAGAGAGGACAGGGGCGTATAGCAATCAGCCCCAGCATTTT
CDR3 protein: CASSQERTGAYSNQPQHF

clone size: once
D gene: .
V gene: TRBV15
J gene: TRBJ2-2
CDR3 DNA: TGTGCCACCGGACTAACAGGGAACACCGGGGAGCTGTTTTTT
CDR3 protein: CATGLTGNTGELFF

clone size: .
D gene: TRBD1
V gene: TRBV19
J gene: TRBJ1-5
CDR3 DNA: TGTGCCAGTAGTATTGGGATGACAGGGAGTCAGCCCCAGCATTTT
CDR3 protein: CASSIGMTGSQPQHF

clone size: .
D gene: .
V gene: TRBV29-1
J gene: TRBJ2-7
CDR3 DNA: TGCAGTTACGGGCAGGGCGGCGACGAGCAGTACTTC
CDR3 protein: CSYGQGGDEQYF

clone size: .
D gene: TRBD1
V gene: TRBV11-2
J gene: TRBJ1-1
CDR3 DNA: TGTGCCAGCAGCCAACAGGGGGCAACTGAAGCTTTCTTT
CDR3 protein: CASSQQGATEAFF

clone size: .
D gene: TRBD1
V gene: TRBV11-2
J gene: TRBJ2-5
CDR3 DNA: TGTGCCAGCAGCTTAGGAGGTTACAGGGGGCAAGAGACCCAGTACTTC
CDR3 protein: CASSLGGYRGQETQYF

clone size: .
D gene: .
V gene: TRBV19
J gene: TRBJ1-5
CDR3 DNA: TGTGCCAGTGCCCAGGGAAATCAGCCCCAGCATTTT
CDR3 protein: CASAQGNQPQHF

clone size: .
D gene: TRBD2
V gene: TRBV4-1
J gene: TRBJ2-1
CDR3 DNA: TGCGCCAGCAGCCAACCCGTTACTAGCGGGAGCTACAATGAGCAGTTCTTC
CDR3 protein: CASSQPVTSGSYNEQFF

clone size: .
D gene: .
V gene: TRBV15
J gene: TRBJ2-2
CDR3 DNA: TGTGCCACCAGCAGATTGCAGGGGACCACCGGGGAGCTGTTTTTT
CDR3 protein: CATSRLQGTTGELFF

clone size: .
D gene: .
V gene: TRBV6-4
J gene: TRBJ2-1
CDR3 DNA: TGTGCCAGCAGTGACGGAGGGTGGGGGTCCTACAATGAGCAGTTCTTC
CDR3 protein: CASSDGGWGSYNEQFF

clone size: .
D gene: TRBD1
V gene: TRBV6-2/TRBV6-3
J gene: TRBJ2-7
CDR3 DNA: TGTGCCAGCAGTGATTTGGGACAGGGCGGATACGAGCAGTACTTC
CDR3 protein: CASSDLGQGGYEQYF

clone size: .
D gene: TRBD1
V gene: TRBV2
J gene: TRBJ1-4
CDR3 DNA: TGTGCCAGCGGGGATCCCGGGACAGCCTCAACTAATGAAAAACTGTTTTTT
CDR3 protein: CASGDPGTASTNEKLFF

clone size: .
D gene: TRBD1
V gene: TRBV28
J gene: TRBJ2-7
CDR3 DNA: TGTGCCAGCAGTTTTCTTGGGGCAGGGGGTACCTACGAGCAGTACTTC
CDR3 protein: CASSFLGAGGTYEQYF

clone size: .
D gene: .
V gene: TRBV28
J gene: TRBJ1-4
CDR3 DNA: TGTGCCAGCAGAATTGGGGGGGCAAAGGAAAAACTGTTTTTT
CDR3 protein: CASRIGGAKEKLFF

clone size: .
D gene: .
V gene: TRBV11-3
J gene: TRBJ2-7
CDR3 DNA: TGTGCCAGCAGGGGGCAGGGCTACGAGCAGTACTTC
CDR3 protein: CASRGQGYEQYF

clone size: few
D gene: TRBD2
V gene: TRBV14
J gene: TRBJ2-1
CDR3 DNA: TGTGCCAGCAGCGCTATAGCGGGTCCCTCCTACAATGAGCAGTTCTTC
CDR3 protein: CASSAIAGPSYNEQFF

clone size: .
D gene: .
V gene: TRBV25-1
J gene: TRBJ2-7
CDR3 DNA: TGTGCCAGCAGTGATCTGTACGAGCAGTACTTC
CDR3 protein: CASSDLYEQYF

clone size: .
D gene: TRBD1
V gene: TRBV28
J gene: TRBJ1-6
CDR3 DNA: TGTGCCAGCAGTCCCGGGACAGGGGATAATTCACCCCTCCACTTT
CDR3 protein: CASSPGTGDNSPLHF

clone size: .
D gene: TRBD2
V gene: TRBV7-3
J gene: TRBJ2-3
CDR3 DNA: TGTGCCAGCAGCTTAAGACTAGCGGGAACCACAGATACGCAGTATTTT
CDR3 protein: CASSLRLAGTTDTQYF

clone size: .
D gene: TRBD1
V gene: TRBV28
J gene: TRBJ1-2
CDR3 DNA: TGTGCCAGCAGTTCCGGGACAGCAGGCGGCTACACCTTC
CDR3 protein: CASSSGTAGGYTF

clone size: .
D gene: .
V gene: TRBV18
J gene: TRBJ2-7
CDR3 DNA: TGTGCCAGCTCACCACCCCGAGCGGGTCGGTGGGAGCAGTACTTC
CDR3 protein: CASSPPRAGRWEQYF

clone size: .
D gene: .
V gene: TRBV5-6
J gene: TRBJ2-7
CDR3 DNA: TGTGCCAGCAGCCCTAGGGGTAGGGATCCTTCCTACGAGCAGTGCTTC
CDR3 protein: CASSPRGRDPSYEQCF

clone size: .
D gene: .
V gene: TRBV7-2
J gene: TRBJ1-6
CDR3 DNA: TGTGCCAGCAGCTTATTCCCTGACAGCCGTAATTCACCCCTCCACTTT
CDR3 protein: CASSLFPDSRNSPLHF

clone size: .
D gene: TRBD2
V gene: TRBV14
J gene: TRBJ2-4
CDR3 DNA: TGTGCCAGCAGCCAGCCAACTAGCGCGGGACTAGCGGGTCGTGCCATTCAGTACTTC
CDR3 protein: CASSQPTSAGLAGRAIQYF

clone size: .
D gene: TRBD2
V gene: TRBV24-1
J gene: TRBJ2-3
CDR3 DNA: TGTGCCACCAGTGACCCTAGCGGGGCGGGAGATACGCAGTATTTT
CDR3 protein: CATSDPSGAGDTQYF

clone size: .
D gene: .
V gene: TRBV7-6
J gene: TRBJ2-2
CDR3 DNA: TGTGCCAGCAGCTTAATCGTCGGGGAGCTGTTTTTT
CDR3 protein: CASSLIVGELFF

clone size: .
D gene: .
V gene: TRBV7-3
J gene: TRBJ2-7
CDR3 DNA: TGTGCCAGCAGCTCACCGCCAGGCTACGAGCAGTACTTC
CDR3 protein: CASSSPPGYEQYF

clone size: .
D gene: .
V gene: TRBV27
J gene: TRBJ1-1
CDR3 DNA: TGTGCCAGCAGTCCCTCGTTTGCGGGAATGAACACTGAAGCTTTCTTT
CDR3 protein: CASSPSFAGMNTEAFF

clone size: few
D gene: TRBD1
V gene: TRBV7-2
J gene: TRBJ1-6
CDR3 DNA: TGTGCCAGCAGCTTATTCGGCAGGGGGAGCTCCTATAATTCACCCCTCCACTTT
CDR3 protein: CASSLFGRGSSYNSPLHF

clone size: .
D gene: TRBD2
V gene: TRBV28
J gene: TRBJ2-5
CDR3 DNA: TGTGCCAGCCGGGGCCTAGCGGGTCAAGAGACCCAGTACTTC
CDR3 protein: CASRGLAGQETQYF

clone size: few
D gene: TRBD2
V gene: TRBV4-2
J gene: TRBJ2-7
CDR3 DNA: TGTGCCAGCAGCCAAGATCGGAGCGGGAGGGCCGAGCAGTACTTC
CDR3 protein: CASSQDRSGRAEQYF

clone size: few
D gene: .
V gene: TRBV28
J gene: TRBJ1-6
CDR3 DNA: TGTGCCAGCAGTTTATATCGGAATTCACCCCTCCACTTT
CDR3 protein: CASSLYRNSPLHF

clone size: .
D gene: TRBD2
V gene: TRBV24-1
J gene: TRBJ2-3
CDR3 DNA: TGTGCCACCAGTGATTATTTTACGGGGGGTAGCACAGATACGCAGTATTTT
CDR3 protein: CATSDYFTGGSTDTQYF

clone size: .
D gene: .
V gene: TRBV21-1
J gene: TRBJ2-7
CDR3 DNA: TGTGCCAGCAGACCAGGTGGGAGCTCCTACGAGCAGTACTTC
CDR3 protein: CASRPGGSSYEQYF

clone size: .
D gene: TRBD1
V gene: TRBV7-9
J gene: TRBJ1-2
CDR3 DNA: TGTGCCAGCAGCCAATCCGGGACAGGGGAGCGGCTGCATGGCTACACCTTC
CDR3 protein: CASSQSGTGERLHGYTF

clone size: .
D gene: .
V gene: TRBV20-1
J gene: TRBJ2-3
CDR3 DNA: TGCAGTGCTGGGACATCAGATACGCAGTATTTT
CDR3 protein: CSAGTSDTQYF

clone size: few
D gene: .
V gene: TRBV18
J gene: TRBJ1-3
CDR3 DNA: TGTGCCAGCTCACCAGCGGGGGACACAGGAAACACCATATATTTT
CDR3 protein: CASSPAGDTGNTIYF

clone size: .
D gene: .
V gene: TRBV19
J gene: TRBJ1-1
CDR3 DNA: TGTGCCAGTAGTATAGATTCCACCTTCCGGACTGAAGCTTTCTTT
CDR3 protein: CASSIDSTFRTEAFF

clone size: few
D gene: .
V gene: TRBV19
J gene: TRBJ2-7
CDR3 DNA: TGTGCCAGTAGTATTCGGCGGGACGGGATCCACGAGCAGTACTTC
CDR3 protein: CASSIRRDGIHEQYF

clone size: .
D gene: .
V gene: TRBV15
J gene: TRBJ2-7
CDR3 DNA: TGTGCCACCAGCAGAACCCCGACAGATTACGAGCAGTACTTC
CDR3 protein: CATSRTPTDYEQYF

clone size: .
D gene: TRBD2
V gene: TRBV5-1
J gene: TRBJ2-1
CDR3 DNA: TGCGCCAGCAGCCTCTCGATACCTGTACTAGCGGGGGAGCAGTTCTTC
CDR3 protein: CASSLSIPVLAGEQFF

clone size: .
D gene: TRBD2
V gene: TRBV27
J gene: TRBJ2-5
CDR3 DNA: TGTGCCAGCAGCAACATAGCGGGGGGGCAAGAGACCCAGTACTTC
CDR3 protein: CASSNIAGGQETQYF

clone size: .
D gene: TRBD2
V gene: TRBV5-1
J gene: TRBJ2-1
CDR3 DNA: TGCGCCAGCAGCCCTCCGGGACTAGCGGAATACAATGAGCAGTTCTTC
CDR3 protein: CASSPPGLAEYNEQFF

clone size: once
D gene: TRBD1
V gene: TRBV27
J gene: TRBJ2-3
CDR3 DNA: TGTGCCAGCAGGCCCACAGGGGGCACAGATACGCAGTATTTT
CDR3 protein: CASRPTGGTDTQYF

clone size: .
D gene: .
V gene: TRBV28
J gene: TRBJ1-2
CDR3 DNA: TGTGCCAGCAGTGAAGAGGGGGTCTATGGCTACACCTTC
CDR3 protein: CASSEEGVYGYTF

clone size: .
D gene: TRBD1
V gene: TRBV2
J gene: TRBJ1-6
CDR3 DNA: TGTGCCAGCAGCGCTTTGACAGGGGCGAATTCACCCCTCCACTTT
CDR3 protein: CASSALTGANSPLHF

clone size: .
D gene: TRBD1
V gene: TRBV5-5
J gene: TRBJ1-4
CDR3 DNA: TGTGCCAGCAGCTTGGTAGACAGGGACCTGTTTTTT
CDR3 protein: CASSLVDRDLFF